This TCR beta chain was obtained from a study of regulatory T cells in long-lasting Graves disease. CDR3 size: 15 residues. Looked up from germline, CDR1 is MNHNS and CDR2 is SASEGT. V shed 5 bases and J 0 bases; nucleotides not matched to a gene: 5. The sample holds many counts of this clonotype. In building TCR beta libraries, iRepertoire HTBI primers were used together with Arm-PCR of CDR3 regions. Each CDR3 protein is one row after TCRdb ran MiXCR on the multiplex PCR reads. The sample has about 470,000 distinct CDR3 sequences; around 21% are singletons. Time point noted: persistent/refractory GD, antithyroid drugs over 5 years with positive TRAb. The TCR library was made from RNA that had been extracted from PBMCs in TRIzol.

The V gene is TRBV6-1, the J gene TRBJ2-7, with 9 nucleotides matching TRBD2. The receptor was isolated from a female donor with Graves disease. The sample here was peripheral blood mononuclear cells (PBMCs), taken when the disease was refractory, from a patient treated with antithyroid drugs. CDR3 in DNA: TGTGCCAGCAGTAAACTAGCGGGTAACTCCTACGAGCAGTACTTC. Translated, it gives CASSKLAGNSYEQYF.